This T cell receptor (beta chain) was identified in a study of control samples from healthy donors and cancer patients. Sequencing used immunoSEQ multiplex PCR; TCRdb keeps in-frame clones, though not all of them. The sample holds around 83,000 clones, over 85% seen once. The germline gives CDR1 KGHSH, CDR2 LQKENI. V lost 4 bases, J lost 5 bases, and 12 bases lay in between. The CDR3 length is 15 residues. V usage is TRBV18 and J usage is TRBJ1-6; TRBD1 is a possible D gene (6 bases). This sequence was found in a woman in her forties with lung cancer. The source material was PBMCs. The CDR3 loop is CASSLGQTDNSPLHF. The DNA for the CDR3 is TGTGCCAGCTCACTTGGACAGACCGATAATTCACCCCTCCACTTT. Full variable domain (outside the CDR3, taken from reference TRBV18 and TRBJ1-6): NAGVMQNPRHLVRRRGQEARLRCSPMKGHSHVYWYRQLPEEGLKFMVYLQKENIIDESGMPKERFSAEFPKEGPSILRIQQVVRGDSAAYFCASSLGQTDNSPLHFGNGTRLTVT.